What follows are 14 T cell receptor beta chains derived from one specimen sequenced in a study of CD8+ T cells in alopecia areata (dated by TCRdb to the late 2010s). The intended sense of this specimen's time point label: baseline before oral tofacitinib. Library preparation employed the immunoSEQ multiplex PCR assay. For TCR sequencing, RNA was extracted from every sample and reverse transcribed into cDNA to serve as template. In its TCRdb copy, this immuneACCESS table keeps in-frame sequences only and misses some clones. Where compared with another copy, unresolved V genes explain less than half of these, and the others have no known cause. Present in this sample are roughly 150,000 clones, around half of which were seen just once. The biggest ten clones account for just under 20% of the sample. The sample was CD8+ T cells sorted from blood, taken at week 0. The receptors come from a human donor with alopecia areata.

Of note for this clone: The same CDR3 is also encoded by other DNA sequences in this sample. CDR3 nucleotides: TGTGCCAGCAGCATGGGTAATCAGCCCCAGCATTTT. It yields the protein CASSMGNQPQHF. The chain couples TRBV5-6 to TRBJ1-5; the D is unclear. V was trimmed by 4 bases and J by 4 bases, leaving 6 bases between them. This CDR3 has 12 amino acids. Germline values: CDR1 SGHDT, CDR2 YYEEEE.

The rearrangement uses TRBV27 and TRBJ2-7; weak D call: TRBD1 (6 bases). CDR3 size: 13 residues. CDR1 is MNHEY and CDR2 is SMNVEV in the germline V gene (reference sequence). The ends were cut back, 5 bases at V and 3 bases at J, with 11 bases in the middle. The chain's CDR3 is CASSTRDNYEQYF. CDR3 nucleotides: TGTGCCAGCAGTACCCGGGACAACTACGAGCAGTACTTC.

V gene TRBV7-3 combines with J gene TRBJ2-2, with D unclear. The V gene lost 7 bases and the J gene lost 3 bases, with 3 bases spanning the gap. The CDR3 extends over 11 amino acids. CDR1 and CDR2 from the germline V gene are SGHTA and FQGTGA. Here the CDR3 reads CASTDTGELFF. The DNA for the CDR3 is TGTGCCAGCACCGACACCGGGGAGCTGTTTTTT.

V and J are TRBV18 and TRBJ2-1; 7 bases agree with TRBD1. The trim removed 3 bases at V and 2 bases at J, leaving 4 bases unmatched. CDR1 and CDR2 (germline): KGHSH, LQKENI. This CDR3 has 15 residues. In DNA form, the CDR3 reads TGTGCCAGCTCACCCGACAGGGATGCCTACAATGAGCAGTTCTTC. It yields the protein CASSPDRDAYNEQFF.

This chain uses TRBV5-6 with TRBJ1-1; D is unresolved. This CDR3 comprises 13 residues. Germline CDR1 and CDR2: SGHDT and YYEEEE. Trimming stripped 3 bases from V and 3 bases from J, with 9 bases between. CDR3 residues: CASSSGLDTEAFF. CDR3 nucleotide sequence: TGTGCCAGCAGCTCCGGACTGGACACTGAAGCTTTCTTT. Complete variable domain (other parts from reference TRBV5-6 and TRBJ1-1): DAGVTQSPTHLIKTRGQQVTLRCSPKSGHDTVSWYQQALGQGPQFIFQYYEEEERQRGNFPDRFSGHQFPNYSSELNVNALLLGDSALYLCASSSGLDTEAFFGQGTRLTVV.

This clone was observed a handful of times. The chain combines TRBV6-5 with TRBJ1-6; 7 bases align to TRBD1. J gave up 9 bases and V 4 bases, and 6 bases lay outside the gene matches. In germline, CDR1 is MNHEY, CDR2 SVGAGI. CDR3 length: 14 amino acids. The CDR3: CASSFTGDGSPLHF. The CDR3 DNA reads TGTGCCAGCAGTTTTACAGGGGACGGTTCACCCCTCCACTTT.

This clone was picked up a small number of times. The chain recombines TRBV2 with TRBJ2-3; the match to TRBD2 covers 14 bases. This CDR3 region has 17 residues. Trimming took 2 bases from V and 4 from J; bases not matched to a gene: 5. Germline V gives CDR1 SNHLY, CDR2 FYNNEI. The CDR3, as DNA: TGTGCCAGCAGTGAACCGACTAGCGGGGGGGCCGCAGATACGCAGTATTTT. Translating it yields CASSEPTSGGAADTQYF.

The chain carries TRBV25-1 and TRBJ2-1; D call uncertain. Germline lookup yields CDR1 MGHDK and CDR2 SYGVNS. Between the trimmed V and J ends, which lost 2 bases and 10 bases, there was a span of 9 bases. The CDR3 has 12 residues. The CDR3 bases are TGTGCCAGCAGTGAAAGTGGTTCCGAGCAGTTCTTC. Protein: CASSESGSEQFF.

The rearrangement joins TRBV5-1 to TRBJ2-7; weak D call: TRBD1 (5 bases). CDR3 size: 13 residues. Germline CDR1 and CDR2: SGHRS and YFSETQ. The V and J ends lost 5 bases and 2 bases respectively, with 11 bases between them. The DNA for the CDR3 is TGCGCCAGCAGGACAGAAACTACCTACGAGCAGTACTTC. Amino acid sequence: CASRTETTYEQYF.

The chain joins TRBV2 to TRBJ2-7; D not certain. With 7 bases removed from V and 0 bases from J, the gap between germline ends came to 13 bases. Germline lookup yields CDR1 SNHLY and CDR2 FYNNEI. The CDR3 consists of 14 residues. CDR3 amino acids: CASTTGPSSYEQYF. The CDR3 coding sequence is TGTGCCAGCACCACCGGCCCCTCCTCCTACGAGCAGTACTTC.

This sequence joins TRBV9 and TRBJ2-3; perhaps TRBD2 as D (6 bases). Trimming pared 4 bases from V and 6 bases from J, leaving 18 bases between. Germline CDR1 reads SGDLS; CDR2 reads YYNGEE. CDR3 length: 15 residues. The CDR3 spells CASSPSGLPTDTQYF. The DNA for the CDR3 is TGTGCCAGCAGCCCATCAGGACTACCCACGGATACGCAGTATTTT.

The chain carries TRBV7-9 and TRBJ2-3; 7 bases match TRBD2. Germline V lookup: CDR1 SEHNR, CDR2 FQNEAQ (reference sequence). With 4 bases clipped from V and 1 base from J, the junction kept 8 bases outside the gene matches. There are 16 residues in the CDR3. The CDR3 nucleotides are TGTGCCAGCAGCTCCCTATTTGCGGGGGGCACAGATACGCAGTATTTT. It codes for CASSSLFAGGTDTQYF.

This clone was observed a handful of times. This chain links TRBV6-5 with TRBJ2-7; a weak D match, TRBD2 (5 bases). The germline V and J ends were trimmed by 4 bases and 5 bases, with 12 bases remaining between them. Looked up from germline, CDR1 is MNHEY and CDR2 is SVGAGI. The CDR3 contains 13 residues. CDR3 in amino acids: CASSLSGFNEQYF. CDR3 in DNA: TGTGCCAGCAGTTTATCGGGGTTCAACGAGCAGTACTTC.

The chain is built from TRBV6-5 and TRBJ1-1; tentative D call: TRBD1 (6 bases). The CDR3 contains 13 residues. The germline V gene encodes CDR1 MNHEY and CDR2 SVGAGI. The V and J ends lost 6 bases and 5 bases respectively, with 13 bases between them. The CDR3 DNA is TGTGCCAGCAGCCCAGGGGCAGGGACTGAAGCTTTCTTT. Protein: CASSPGAGTEAFF.